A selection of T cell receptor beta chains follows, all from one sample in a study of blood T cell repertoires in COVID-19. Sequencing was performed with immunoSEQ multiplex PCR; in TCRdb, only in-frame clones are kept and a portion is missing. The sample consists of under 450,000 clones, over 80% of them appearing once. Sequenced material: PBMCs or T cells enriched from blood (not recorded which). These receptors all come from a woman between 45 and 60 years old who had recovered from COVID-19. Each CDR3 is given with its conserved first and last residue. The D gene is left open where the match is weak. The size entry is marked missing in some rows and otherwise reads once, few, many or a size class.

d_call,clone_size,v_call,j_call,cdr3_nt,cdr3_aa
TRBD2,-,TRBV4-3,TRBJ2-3,TGCGCCAGCAGCACGATGGGGGGGGATACGCAGTATTTT,CASSTMGGDTQYF
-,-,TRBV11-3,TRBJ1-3,TGTGCCAGCAGCTCCATATGGACAGACTCTTGGCTAGGAAACACCATATATTTT,CASSSIWTDSWLGNTIYF
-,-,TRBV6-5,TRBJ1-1,TGTGCCAGCAGTCCGGGCACTGAAGCTTTCTTT,CASSPGTEAFF
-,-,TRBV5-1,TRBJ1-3,TGCGCCAGCAGCTTGGGTATTTATCAGATAGGGGTCGGAAACACCATATATTTT,CASSLGIYQIGVGNTIYF
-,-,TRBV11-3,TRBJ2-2,TGTGCCAGCAGCTTAGGTCGGGCCGGGGAGCTGTTTTTT,CASSLGRAGELFF
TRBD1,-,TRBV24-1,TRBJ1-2,TGTGCCACCAGTGATTTAGGGGACAGGGGTGGCTATGGCTACACCTTC,CATSDLGDRGGYGYTF
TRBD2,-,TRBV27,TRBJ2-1,TGTGCCAGCAGTATCGGACTAGCGGGGGCAAATGAGCAGTTCTTC,CASSIGLAGANEQFF
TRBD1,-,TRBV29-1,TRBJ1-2,TGCAGCGTTGAAGAAGGGGGCGGCCTTACTAACTATGGCTACACCTTC,CSVEEGGGLTNYGYTF
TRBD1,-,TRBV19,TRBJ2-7,TGTGCCAGTAGTAGGCAGGGGGCTTACGAGCAGTACTTC,CASSRQGAYEQYF
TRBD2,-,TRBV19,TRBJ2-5,TGTGCCAGCCGACTAGCGGGAGGTGTTCGCCAAGAGACCCAGTACTTC,CASRLAGGVRQETQYF
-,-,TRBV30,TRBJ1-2,TGTGCCTGGAGTGATTTTATTGAGGGCTACACCTTC,CAWSDFIEGYTF
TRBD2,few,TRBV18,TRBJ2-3,TGTGCCAGCTCAGTATATAGCGGGAGCCCTACAGATACGCAGTATTTT,CASSVYSGSPTDTQYF
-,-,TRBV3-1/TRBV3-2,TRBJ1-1,TGTGCCAGCAGCCAAGGGGTTCCAGGGGCCAACACTGAAGCTTTCTTT,CASSQGVPGANTEAFF